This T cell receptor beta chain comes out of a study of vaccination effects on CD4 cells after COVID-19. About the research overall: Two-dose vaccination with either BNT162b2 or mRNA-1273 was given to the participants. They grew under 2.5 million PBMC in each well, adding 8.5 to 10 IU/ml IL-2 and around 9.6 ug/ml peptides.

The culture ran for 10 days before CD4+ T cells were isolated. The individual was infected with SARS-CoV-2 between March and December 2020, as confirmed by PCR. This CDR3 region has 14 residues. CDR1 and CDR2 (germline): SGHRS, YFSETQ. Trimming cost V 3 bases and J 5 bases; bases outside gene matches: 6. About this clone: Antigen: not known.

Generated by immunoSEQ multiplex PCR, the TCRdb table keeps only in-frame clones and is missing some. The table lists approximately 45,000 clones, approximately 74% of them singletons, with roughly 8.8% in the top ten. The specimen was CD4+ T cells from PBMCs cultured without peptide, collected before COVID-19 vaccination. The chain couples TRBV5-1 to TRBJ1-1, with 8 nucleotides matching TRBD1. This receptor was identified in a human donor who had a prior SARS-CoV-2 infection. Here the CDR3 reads CASSSQGVRTEAFF. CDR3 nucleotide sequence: TGCGCCAGCAGCTCACAGGGGGTGCGAACTGAAGCTTTCTTT. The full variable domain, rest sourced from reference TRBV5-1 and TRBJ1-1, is KAGVTQTPRYLIKTRGQQVTLSCSPISGHRSVSWYQQTPGQGLQFLFEYFSETQRNKGNFPGRFSGRQFSNSRSEMNVSTLELGDSALYLCASSSQGVRTEAFFGQGTRLTVV.